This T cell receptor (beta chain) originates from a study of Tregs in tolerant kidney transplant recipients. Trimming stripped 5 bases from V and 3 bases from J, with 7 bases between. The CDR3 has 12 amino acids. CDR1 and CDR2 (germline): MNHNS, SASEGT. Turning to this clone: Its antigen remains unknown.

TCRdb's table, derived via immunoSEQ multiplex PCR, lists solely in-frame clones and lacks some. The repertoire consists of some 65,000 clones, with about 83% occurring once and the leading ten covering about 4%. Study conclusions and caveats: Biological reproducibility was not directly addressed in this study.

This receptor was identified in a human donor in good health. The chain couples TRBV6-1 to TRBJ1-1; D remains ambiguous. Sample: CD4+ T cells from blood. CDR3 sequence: CASSYSDTEAFF. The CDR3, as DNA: TGTGCCAGCAGTTATTCGGACACTGAAGCTTTCTTT.